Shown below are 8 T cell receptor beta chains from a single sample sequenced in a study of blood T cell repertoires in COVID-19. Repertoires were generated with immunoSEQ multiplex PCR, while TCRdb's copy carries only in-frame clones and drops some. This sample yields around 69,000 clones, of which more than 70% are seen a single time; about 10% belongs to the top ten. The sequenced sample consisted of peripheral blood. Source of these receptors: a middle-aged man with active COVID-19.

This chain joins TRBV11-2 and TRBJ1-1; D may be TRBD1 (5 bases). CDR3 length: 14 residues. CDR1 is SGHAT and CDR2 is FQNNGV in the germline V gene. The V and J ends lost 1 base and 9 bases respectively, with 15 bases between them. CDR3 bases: TGTGCCAGCAGCTTAGGGGGGGGAGGGAGGCAAGCTTTCTTT. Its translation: CASSLGGGGRQAFF.

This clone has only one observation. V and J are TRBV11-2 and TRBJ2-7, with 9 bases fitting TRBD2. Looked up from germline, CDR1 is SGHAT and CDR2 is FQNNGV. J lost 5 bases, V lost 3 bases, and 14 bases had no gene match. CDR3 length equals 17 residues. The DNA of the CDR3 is TGTGCCAGCAGCTTCAAAAGAGGGGCGGGAGGGTTCCACGAGCAGTACTTC. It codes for CASSFKRGAGGFHEQYF.

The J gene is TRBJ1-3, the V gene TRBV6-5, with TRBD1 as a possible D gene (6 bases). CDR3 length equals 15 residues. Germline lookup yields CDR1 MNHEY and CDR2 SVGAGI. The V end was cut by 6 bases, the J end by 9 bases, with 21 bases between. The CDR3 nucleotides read TGTGCCAGCAGCCTCCGGGAGGGGGGCGTGAGCACCATATATTTT. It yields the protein CASSLREGGVSTIYF.

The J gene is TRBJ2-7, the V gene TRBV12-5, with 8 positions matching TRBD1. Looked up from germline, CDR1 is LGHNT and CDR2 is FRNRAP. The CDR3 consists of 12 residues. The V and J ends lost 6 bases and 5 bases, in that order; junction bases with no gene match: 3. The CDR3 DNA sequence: TGTGCTAGTGGGGCAGGGGGCCACGAGCAGTACTTC. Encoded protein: CASGAGGHEQYF.

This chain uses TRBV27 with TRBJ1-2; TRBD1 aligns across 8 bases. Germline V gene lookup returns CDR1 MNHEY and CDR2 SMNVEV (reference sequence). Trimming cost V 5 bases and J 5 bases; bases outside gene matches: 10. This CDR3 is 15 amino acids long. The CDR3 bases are TGTGCCAGCAGTGCGCTCCGGGACAGGCCATATGGCTACACCTTC. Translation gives CASSALRDRPYGYTF.

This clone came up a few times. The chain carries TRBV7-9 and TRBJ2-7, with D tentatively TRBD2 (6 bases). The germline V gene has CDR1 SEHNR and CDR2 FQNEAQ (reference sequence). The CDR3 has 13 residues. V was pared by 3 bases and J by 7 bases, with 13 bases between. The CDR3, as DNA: TGTGCCAGCAGCTTCCCCTTAGCGGTTGAGCAGTACTTC. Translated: CASSFPLAVEQYF.

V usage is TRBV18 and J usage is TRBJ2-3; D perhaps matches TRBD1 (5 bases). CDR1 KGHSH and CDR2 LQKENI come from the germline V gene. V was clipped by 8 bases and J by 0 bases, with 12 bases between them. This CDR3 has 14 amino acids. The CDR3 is CASAPRQSTDTQYF. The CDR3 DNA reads TGTGCCAGCGCCCCGAGACAGAGCACAGATACGCAGTATTTT.

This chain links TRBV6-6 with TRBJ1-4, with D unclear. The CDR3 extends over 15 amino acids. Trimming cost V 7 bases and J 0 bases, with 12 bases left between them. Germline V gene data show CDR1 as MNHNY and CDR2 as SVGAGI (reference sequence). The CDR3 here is CASIGLRATNEKLFF. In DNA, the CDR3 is TGTGCCAGCATTGGGCTCCGAGCAACTAATGAAAAACTGTTTTTT.